The clone carrying this T cell receptor beta chain was counted ten times or more. Its antigen is unknown. TCRdb independently ran MiXCR on the 5' RACE reads; one entry per CDR3 protein. Seen here are around 180,000 distinct CDR3 sequences, 10% to 15% observed once, and the top ten hold approximately 11%. V lost 1 base, J lost 8 bases, and 8 bases stayed unmatched. Germline V gene data show CDR1 as SGHTA and CDR2 as FQGNSA. This CDR3 region has 15 residues. The entry originates in a study of CD8 T cells in ankylosing spondylitis. Regarding the study as a whole: A TCR beta motif of eight or nine highly homologous variants seemed to mark ankylosing spondylitis blood.

The sample taken for sequencing was blood, either unsorted or a sorted T cell fraction (not recorded which). The chain has TRBV7-2 and TRBJ2-1; TRBD1 aligns across 7 bases. This TCR derives from a female donor with ankylosing spondylitis or in good health (not recorded which). CDR3: CASSLGSRGNDEQFF. CDR3 bases: TGTGCCAGCAGCTTAGGATCCAGGGGGAATGATGAGCAGTTCTTC.